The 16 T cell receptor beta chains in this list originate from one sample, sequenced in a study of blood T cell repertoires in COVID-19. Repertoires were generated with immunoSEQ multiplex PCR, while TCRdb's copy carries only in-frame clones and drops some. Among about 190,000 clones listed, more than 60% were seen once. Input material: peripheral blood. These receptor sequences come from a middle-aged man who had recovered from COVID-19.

CDR3 residues: CASSLWSGGNNEQFF. For the CDR3, the DNA is TGTGCCAGCAGCTTATGGTCAGGGGGTAACAATGAGCAGTTCTTC. The rearrangement links TRBV7-3 to TRBJ2-1; 7 nucleotides line up with TRBD1. Trimming cost V 2 bases and J 5 bases; bases outside gene matches: 6. CDR1 SGHTA and CDR2 FQGTGA come from the germline V gene. The CDR3 is 15 amino acids.

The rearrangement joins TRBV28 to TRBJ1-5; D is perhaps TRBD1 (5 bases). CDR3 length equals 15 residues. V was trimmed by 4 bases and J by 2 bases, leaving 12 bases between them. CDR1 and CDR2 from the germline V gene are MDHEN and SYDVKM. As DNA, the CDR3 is TGTGCCAGCAGTTCGGGGGGAGGTGGCAATCAGCCCCAGCATTTT. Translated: CASSSGGGGNQPQHF.

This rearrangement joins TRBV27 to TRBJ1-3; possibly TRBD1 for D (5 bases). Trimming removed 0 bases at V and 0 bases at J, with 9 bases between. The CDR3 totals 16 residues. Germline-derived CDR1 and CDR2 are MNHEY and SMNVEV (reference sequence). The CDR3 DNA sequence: TGTGCCAGCAGTTTATCCCGGGGGTCCTCTGGAAACACCATATATTTT. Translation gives CASSLSRGSSGNTIYF.

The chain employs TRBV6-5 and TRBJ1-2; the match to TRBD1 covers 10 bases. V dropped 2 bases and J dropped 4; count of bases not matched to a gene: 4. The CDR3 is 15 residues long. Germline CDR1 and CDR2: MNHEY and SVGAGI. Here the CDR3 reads CASSYPGTGVYGYTF. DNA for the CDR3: TGTGCCAGCAGTTACCCCGGGACAGGGGTCTATGGCTACACCTTC.

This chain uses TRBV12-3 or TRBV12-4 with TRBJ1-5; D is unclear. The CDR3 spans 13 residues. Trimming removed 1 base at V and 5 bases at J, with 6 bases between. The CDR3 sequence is CASSLDRYQPQHF. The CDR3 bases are TGTGCCAGCAGTTTAGACAGATATCAGCCCCAGCATTTT.

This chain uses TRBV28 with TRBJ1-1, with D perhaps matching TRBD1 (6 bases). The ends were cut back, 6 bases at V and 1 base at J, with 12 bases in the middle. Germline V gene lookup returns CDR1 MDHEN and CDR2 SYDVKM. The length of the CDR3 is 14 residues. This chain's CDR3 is CASSPGHKNTEAFF. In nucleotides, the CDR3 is TGTGCCAGCAGCCCGGGACATAAGAACACTGAAGCTTTCTTT.

The CDR3 reads CATSDGRGTNEKLFF. In DNA, the CDR3 is TGTGCCACCAGTGATGGCAGGGGTACTAATGAAAAACTGTTTTTT. The chain recombines TRBV24-1 with TRBJ1-4; possible D gene TRBD1, 6 bases. The CDR3 has 15 residues. The ends were cut back, 3 bases at V and 2 bases at J, with 9 bases in the middle. Germline CDR1 reads KGHDR; CDR2 reads SFDVKD.

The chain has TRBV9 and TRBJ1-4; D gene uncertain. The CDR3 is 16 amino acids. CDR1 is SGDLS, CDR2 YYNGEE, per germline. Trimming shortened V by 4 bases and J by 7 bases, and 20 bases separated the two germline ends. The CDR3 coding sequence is TGTGCCAGCAGCTCACTCGTCGGCAGCGGACGTGAAAAACTGTTTTTT. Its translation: CASSSLVGSGREKLFF.

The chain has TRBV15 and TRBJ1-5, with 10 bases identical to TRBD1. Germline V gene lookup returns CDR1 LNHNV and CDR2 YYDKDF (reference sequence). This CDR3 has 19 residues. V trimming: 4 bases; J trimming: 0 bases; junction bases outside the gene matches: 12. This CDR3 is CATSNSGTGVRYSNQPQHF. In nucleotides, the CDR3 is TGTGCCACCAGCAATTCCGGGACAGGGGTCAGATATAGCAATCAGCCCCAGCATTTT.

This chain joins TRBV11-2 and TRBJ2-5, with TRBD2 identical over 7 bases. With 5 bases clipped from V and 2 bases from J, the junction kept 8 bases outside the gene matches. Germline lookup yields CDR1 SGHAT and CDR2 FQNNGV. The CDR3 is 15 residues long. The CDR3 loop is CASSASLADQETQYF. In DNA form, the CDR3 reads TGTGCCAGCAGCGCCAGCCTAGCGGATCAAGAGACCCAGTACTTC. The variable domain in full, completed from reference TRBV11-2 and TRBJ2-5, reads EAGVAQSPRYKIIEKRQSVAFWCNPISGHATLYWYQQILGQGPKLLIQFQNNGVVDDSQLPKDRFSAERLKGVDSTLKIQPAKLEDSAVYLCASSASLADQETQYFGPGTRLLVL.

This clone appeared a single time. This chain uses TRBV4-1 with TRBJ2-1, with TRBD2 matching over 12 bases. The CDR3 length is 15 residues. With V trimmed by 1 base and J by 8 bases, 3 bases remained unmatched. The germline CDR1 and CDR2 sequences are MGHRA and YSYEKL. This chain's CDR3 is CASSQARLAGDEQFF. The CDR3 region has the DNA TGCGCCAGCAGCCAAGCCAGACTAGCGGGGGATGAGCAGTTCTTC.

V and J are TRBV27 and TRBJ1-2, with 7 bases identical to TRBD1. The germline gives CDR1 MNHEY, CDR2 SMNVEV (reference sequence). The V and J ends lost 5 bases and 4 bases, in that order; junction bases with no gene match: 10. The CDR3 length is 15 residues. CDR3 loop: CASSPRGRGTYGYTF. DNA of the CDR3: TGTGCCAGCAGTCCCCGAGGCAGGGGGACCTATGGCTACACCTTC.

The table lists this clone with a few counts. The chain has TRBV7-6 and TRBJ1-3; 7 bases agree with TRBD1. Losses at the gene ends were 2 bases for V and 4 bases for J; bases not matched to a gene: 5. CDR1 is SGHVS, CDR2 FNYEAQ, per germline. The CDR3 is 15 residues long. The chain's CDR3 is CASSLRQGVGNTIYF. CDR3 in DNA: TGTGCCAGCAGCTTAAGACAGGGAGTAGGAAACACCATATATTTT.

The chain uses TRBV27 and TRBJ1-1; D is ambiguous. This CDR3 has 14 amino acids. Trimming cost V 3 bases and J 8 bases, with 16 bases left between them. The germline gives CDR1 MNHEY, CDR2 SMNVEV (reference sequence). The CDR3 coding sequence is TGTGCCAGCAGTTTTGTTGTGTCCGCGAGGGAAGCTTTCTTT. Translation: CASSFVVSAREAFF.

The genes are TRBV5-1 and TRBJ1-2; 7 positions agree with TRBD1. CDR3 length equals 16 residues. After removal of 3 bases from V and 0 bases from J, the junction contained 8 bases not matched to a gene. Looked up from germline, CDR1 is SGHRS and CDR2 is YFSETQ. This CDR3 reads CASSSNTGVSNYGYTF. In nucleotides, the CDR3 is TGCGCCAGCAGCTCCAATACAGGGGTTTCTAACTATGGCTACACCTTC.

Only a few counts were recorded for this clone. The CDR3 sequence: CASSVGWGTNSNQPQHF. In nucleotides, the CDR3 is TGTGCCAGCAGTGTAGGATGGGGGACAAATAGCAATCAGCCCCAGCATTTT. The chain links TRBV5-8 to TRBJ1-5; maybe TRBD1 (6 bases). The V gene lost 5 bases and the J gene lost 0 bases, with 18 bases spanning the gap. The CDR3 length is 17 residues. Germline V gene data show CDR1 as SGHTS and CDR2 as YDEGEE. The full variable domain, in which reference TRBV5-8 and TRBJ1-5 provide the parts outside the CDR3, is EAGVTQSPTHLIKTRGQQATLRCSPISGHTSVYWYQQALGLGLQFLLWYDEGEERNRGNFPPRFSGRQFPNYSSELNVNALELEDSALYLCASSVGWGTNSNQPQHFGDGTRLSIL.